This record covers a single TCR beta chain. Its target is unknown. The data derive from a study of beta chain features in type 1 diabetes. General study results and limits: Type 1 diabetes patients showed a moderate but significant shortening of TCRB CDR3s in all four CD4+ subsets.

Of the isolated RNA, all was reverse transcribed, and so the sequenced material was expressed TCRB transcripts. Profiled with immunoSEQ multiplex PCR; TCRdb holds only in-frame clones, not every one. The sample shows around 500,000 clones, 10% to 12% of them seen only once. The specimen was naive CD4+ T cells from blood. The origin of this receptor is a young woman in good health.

The CDR3: CASSLGGGVQETQYF. The CDR3 nucleotides read TGTGCCAGCAGCCTGGGCGGGGGGGTGCAAGAGACCCAGTACTTC. This chain links TRBV9 with TRBJ2-5, with 9 bases lining up with TRBD2. With 4 bases clipped from V and 2 bases from J, the junction kept 6 bases outside the gene matches. Germline V gives CDR1 SGDLS, CDR2 YYNGEE. The CDR3 covers 15 residues. Drawing the rest from reference TRBV9 and TRBJ2-5, the complete variable domain is DSGVTQTPKHLITATGQRVTLRCSPRSGDLSVYWYQQSLDQGLQFLIQYYNGEERAKGNILERFSAQQFPDLHSELNLSSLELGDSALYFCASSLGGGVQETQYFGPGTRLLVL.